Following are 18 T cell receptor beta chains from one sample sequenced in a study of control samples from healthy donors and cancer patients. Only in-frame clones appear in the TCRdb table, and some are missing; sequencing was by immunoSEQ multiplex PCR. The table shows roughly 18,000 clones, with around 80% occurring only once. Sequencing was carried out using PBMCs. These TCRs come from a woman in her seventies with lung cancer.

This chain connects TRBV5-1 to TRBJ2-3, with 10 nucleotides matching TRBD2. The CDR3 sequence is 18 residues long. Germline CDR1 reads SGHRS; CDR2 reads YFSETQ. J lost 3 bases, V lost 1 base, and 11 bases had no gene match. The CDR3 coding sequence is TGCGCCAGCAGCTTGAATGACTTATCTAGCGGGAGAACAGATACGCAGTATTTT. This sequence encodes CASSLNDLSSGRTDTQYF.

This clone has a handful of counts. The rearrangement links TRBV5-1 to TRBJ2-6, with D uncertain. CDR3 length equals 15 residues. The germline V and J ends were trimmed by 0 bases and 1 base, with 5 bases remaining between them. The germline gives CDR1 SGHRS, CDR2 YFSETQ. The CDR3 spells CASSLGWSGANVLTF. CDR3 sequence (DNA): TGCGCCAGCAGCTTGGGTTGGTCTGGGGCCAACGTCCTGACTTTC.

The chain couples TRBV27 to TRBJ1-1; no clear D. V lost 4 bases to trimming and J lost 0 bases, with 12 bases between them. This CDR3 spans 15 amino acids. Germline CDR1 and CDR2: MNHEY and SMNVEV (reference sequence). The CDR3 DNA follows: TGTGCCAGCAGTTCGACACTGAGCCTGAACACTGAAGCTTTCTTT. Translated: CASSSTLSLNTEAFF.

This clone was recorded once. The J gene is TRBJ2-5, the V gene TRBV5-6; D remains unclear. CDR1 and CDR2 (germline): SGHDT, YYEEEE. The CDR3 loop spans 13 amino acids. Trimming left V 0 bases short and J 4 bases short, with 7 bases between. CDR3: CASSLGQAETQYF. DNA of the CDR3: TGTGCCAGCAGCTTGGGGCAGGCAGAGACCCAGTACTTC.

V gene TRBV18 combines with J gene TRBJ2-7, with 13 bases matching TRBD2. The V and J ends lost 6 bases and 0 bases, in that order; junction bases with no gene match: 11. The germline V gene encodes CDR1 KGHSH and CDR2 LQKENI. The CDR3 length is 18 residues. The CDR3 bases are TGTGCCAGCTCGGACGGACTAGCGGGAGCCGACAGCTCCTACGAGCAGTACTTC. Its protein product is CASSDGLAGADSSYEQYF.

This clone has a handful of counts. The chain couples TRBV28 to TRBJ2-7, with 11 positions matching TRBD1. This CDR3 is built from 13 residues. Germline assignment: CDR1 MDHEN and CDR2 SYDVKM. The ends lost 6 bases at V and 2 bases at J; junction bases unmatched: 0. CDR3: CASRGQGAYEQYF. CDR3 nucleotides: TGTGCCAGCAGGGGACAGGGGGCCTACGAGCAGTACTTC. Based on the CDR3 plus reference TRBV28 and TRBJ2-7, the full variable domain is DVKVTQSSRYLVKRTGEKVFLECVQDMDHENMFWYRQDPGLGLRLIYFSYDVKMKEKGDIPEGYSVSREKKERFSLILESASTNQTSMYLCASRGQGAYEQYFGPGTRLTVT.

DNA for the CDR3: TGTGCTTCAAGACAGGGGGAGTCGTTGGGCTACACCTTC. Protein product: CASRQGESLGYTF. This chain uses TRBV10-3 with TRBJ1-2; TRBD1 matches at 9 bases. The CDR3 has 13 residues. CDR1 ENHRY and CDR2 SYGVKD come from the germline V gene.

The rearrangement joins TRBV5-1 to TRBJ2-1; possibly TRBD2 for D (6 bases). This CDR3 contains 14 residues. Germline V gives CDR1 SGHRS, CDR2 YFSETQ. Trimming took 3 bases from V and 7 from J, leaving 14 bases between them. CDR3 DNA sequence: TGCGCCAGCAGCTCGCGGGGAGCTATGAATGAGCAGTTCTTC. Translating gives CASSSRGAMNEQFF.

In this sample, this clone turned up a few times. The chain links TRBV4-1 to TRBJ1-5, with TRBD1 matching over 7 bases. The CDR3 totals 14 residues. Trimming at V came to 9 bases and at J to 4 bases, leaving 9 bases not matched to a gene. Germline CDR1 reads MGHRA; CDR2 reads YSYEKL. The CDR3 DNA reads TGCGCCAGACCCCACAGGGGTTTTAATCAGCCCCAGCATTTT. It codes for CARPHRGFNQPQHF.

Only a few counts were recorded for this clone. The chain couples TRBV7-9 to TRBJ1-1; D is possibly TRBD1 (6 bases). CDR3 length equals 14 residues. The V end lost 4 bases, the J end lost 4 bases, and 13 bases lay between the germline ends. Germline lookup yields CDR1 SEHNR and CDR2 FQNEAQ (reference sequence). CDR3 sequence: CASSSTGRGTEAFF. The DNA for the CDR3 is TGTGCCAGCAGCTCTACAGGGCGGGGCACTGAAGCTTTCTTT.

The gene calls are TRBV7-2 and TRBJ1-2; a possible D gene is TRBD1 (5 bases). CDR3 size: 15 residues. Trimming removed 4 bases at V and 3 bases at J, with 15 bases between. Germline lookup yields CDR1 SGHTA and CDR2 FQGNSA. CDR3 loop: CASSYDNGGYYGYTF. CDR3 nucleotide sequence: TGTGCCAGCAGCTATGACAACGGGGGATACTATGGCTACACCTTC.

This clone was counted a few times. This sequence joins TRBV24-1 and TRBJ2-5; D is possibly TRBD2 (5 bases). The V gene's germline CDR1 is KGHDR and CDR2 SFDVKD. The CDR3 spans 14 residues. V was pared by 4 bases and J by 3 bases, with 11 bases between. For the CDR3, the DNA is TGTGCCACCAGTGACCGGACTGCTAAAGAGACCCAGTACTTC. Translation gives CATSDRTAKETQYF.

The rearrangement links TRBV28 to TRBJ2-3; 8 bases are a match to TRBD2. The CDR3 length is 15 residues. Germline V lookup: CDR1 MDHEN, CDR2 SYDVKM. V shed 6 bases and J 1 base; nucleotides not matched to a gene: 6. CDR3 residues: CASSPAGVGTDTQYF. DNA for the CDR3: TGTGCCAGCAGCCCAGCGGGAGTTGGCACAGATACGCAGTATTTT. Together with reference TRBV28 and TRBJ2-3, the CDR3 gives the full variable domain: DVKVTQSSRYLVKRTGEKVFLECVQDMDHENMFWYRQDPGLGLRLIYFSYDVKMKEKGDIPEGYSVSREKKERFSLILESASTNQTSMYLCASSPAGVGTDTQYFGPGTRLTVL.

In its sample, this clone was seen once. This chain links TRBV7-8 with TRBJ2-2; 8 bases line up with TRBD2. V shed 5 bases and J 3 bases; nucleotides not matched to a gene: 5. The CDR3 consists of 15 residues. Germline V lookup: CDR1 SGHVS, CDR2 FQNEAQ. The CDR3 coding sequence is TGTGCCAGCAGCCCGGGCGGGAGGCACACCGGGGAGCTGTTTTTT. Translated: CASSPGGRHTGELFF.

This clone was detected once. The chain uses TRBV11-3 and TRBJ2-1; the D is unclear. Trimming removed 1 base from V and 6 bases from J, with 4 bases in between. In germline, CDR1 is SGHNT, CDR2 YENEEA. This CDR3 spans 12 amino acids. DNA of the CDR3: TGTGCCAGCAGCTTAGTTCTCAATGAGCAGTTCTTC. Amino acids: CASSLVLNEQFF.

The chain recombines TRBV5-1 with TRBJ2-1; D not certain. This CDR3 comprises 15 residues. CDR1 is SGHRS, CDR2 YFSETQ, per germline. Trimming took off 0 bases at V and 0 bases at J, with 7 bases between the two ends. The CDR3 DNA follows: TGCGCCAGCAGCTTGGTCTTGAGCTCCTACAATGAGCAGTTCTTC. Amino acids: CASSLVLSSYNEQFF.

This chain uses TRBV6-5 with TRBJ1-1, with D possibly matching TRBD1 (5 bases). CDR1 is MNHEY and CDR2 is SVGAGI in the germline V gene. Trimming shortened V by 4 bases and J by 6 bases, and 12 bases separated the two germline ends. The CDR3 extends over 13 amino acids. The CDR3 region has the DNA TGTGCCAGCAGTTCCCAGGGAGTATCTGAAGCTTTCTTT. It yields the protein CASSSQGVSEAFF.

The genes are TRBV28 and TRBJ2-2, with 10 bases lining up with TRBD2. Trimming removed 4 bases from V and 6 bases from J; junction bases left unmatched: 11. This CDR3 is 17 amino acids long. The germline V gene encodes CDR1 MDHEN and CDR2 SYDVKM. CDR3 sequence: CASSSPSSGSWAGELFF. In nucleotides, the CDR3 is TGTGCCAGCAGTTCCCCTTCTAGCGGGAGTTGGGCCGGGGAGCTGTTTTTT.